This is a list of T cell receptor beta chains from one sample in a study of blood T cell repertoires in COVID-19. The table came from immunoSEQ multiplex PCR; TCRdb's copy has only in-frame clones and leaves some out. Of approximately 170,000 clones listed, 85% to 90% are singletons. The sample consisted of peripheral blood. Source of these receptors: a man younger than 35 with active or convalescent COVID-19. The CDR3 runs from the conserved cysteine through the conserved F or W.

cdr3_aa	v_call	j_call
CASSPGYEQYF	TRBV7-8	TRBJ2-7
CASSAVTPRAGELFF	TRBV2	TRBJ2-2
CASSYYGQSGNTIYF	TRBV6-5	TRBJ1-3
CASTPGTVGNTIYF	TRBV6-5	TRBJ1-3
CASSLTPAGQAFF	TRBV7-3	TRBJ1-1
CASSLDYRDLNYGYTF	TRBV5-6	TRBJ1-2
CASRDGGLTEAFF	TRBV2	TRBJ1-1
CASSLLGGGDTDTQYF	TRBV5-4	TRBJ2-3
CASSESARRGTLHF	TRBV6-1	TRBJ1-6
CAWSRGIGSGNTIYF	TRBV30	TRBJ1-3
CASSGQYMNTEAFF	TRBV7-9	TRBJ1-1
CASSEGVDRAGEKLFF	TRBV2	TRBJ1-4
CASSLEGLGTGELFF	TRBV7-7	TRBJ2-2
CASSYGRAEAFF	TRBV6-2/TRBV6-3	TRBJ1-1
CANGDRGGQPQHF	TRBV6-6	TRBJ1-5
CSVAPGGGEAFF	TRBV29-1	TRBJ1-1
CASSEGYTENSPLHF	TRBV2	TRBJ1-6
CASSYRQGSTDTQYF	TRBV11-2	TRBJ2-3
CASSVSGGGAYGYTF	TRBV9	TRBJ1-2